What follows are 5 T cell receptor beta chains derived from one specimen sequenced in a study of T cells after posttransplantation cyclophosphamide. Cyclophosphamide on days +3 and +4 followed busulfan-fludarabine conditioning and a marrow graft. Only in-frame clones appear in the TCRdb table, and some are missing; sequencing was by immunoSEQ multiplex PCR. The data show 6,100 or so clones, with just under 75% seen just once and more than 20% held by the top ten. The sequenced sample was PBMCs, obtained roughly 45 months after allogeneic stem cell transplant with posttransplant cyclophosphamide. The source of these receptors is a male patient aged 25-45 years who received an allogeneic stem cell transplant from a related donor, was CMV-positive, and had acute GVHD only. Some T cells may arise from the graft donor.

The CDR3: CASSETSGDTDTQYF. Written as DNA, the CDR3 is TGCGCCAGCTCTGAAACTAGCGGGGACACAGATACGCAGTATTTT. The chain couples TRBV4-3 to TRBJ2-3, with 10 bases lining up with TRBD2. Germline lookup yields CDR1 LGHNA and CDR2 YSLEER. The CDR3 consists of 15 residues. After removal of 8 bases from V and 2 bases from J, the junction contained 7 bases not matched to a gene.

This clone has more than one count but fewer than ten. The V gene is TRBV27, the J gene TRBJ2-5, with D perhaps matching TRBD2 (5 bases). This CDR3 has 13 residues. CDR1 is MNHEY, CDR2 SMNVEV, per germline (reference sequence). Trimming removed 2 bases at V and 3 bases at J, with 7 bases between. CDR3 amino acids: CASSLNGKETQYF. The CDR3 DNA follows: TGTGCCAGCAGTTTAAACGGGAAAGAGACCCAGTACTTC.

V gene TRBV5-8 combines with J gene TRBJ2-7; 7 positions agree with TRBD1. CDR3 length equals 13 residues. Germline-derived CDR1 and CDR2 are SGHTS and YDEGEE. After removal of 2 bases from V and 2 bases from J, the junction contained 1 base not matched to a gene. CDR3: CASSFGQAYEQYF. The CDR3 DNA sequence: TGTGCCAGCAGCTTTGGACAGGCCTACGAGCAGTACTTC.

The chain is built from TRBV9 and TRBJ1-2, with a possible D match to TRBD1 (6 bases). Between the trimmed V and J ends, which lost 4 bases and 1 base, there was a span of 14 bases. The V gene's germline CDR1 is SGDLS and CDR2 YYNGEE. CDR3 length: 15 amino acids. The CDR3 DNA follows: TGTGCCAGCAGCCTATCCGGGACACTTAACTATGGCTACACCTTC. Amino acids: CASSLSGTLNYGYTF.

Sample share makes this clone medium-sized. V usage is TRBV19 and J usage is TRBJ1-1; D gene unclear. V lost 4 bases, J lost 1 base, and 10 bases lay in between. The CDR3 extends over 14 amino acids. From germline, CDR1 is LNHDA and CDR2 SQIVND (reference sequence). The CDR3 reads CASSTDWGNTEAFF. The CDR3 nucleotides are TGTGCCAGTAGTACGGACTGGGGGAACACTGAAGCTTTCTTT.